A single sample gave rise to the 30 T cell receptor beta chains below, sequenced in a study of cytomegalovirus exposure and HLA in healthy donors. The PCR used 60 Vbeta and 13 Jbeta primers. Assay: immunoSEQ multiplex PCR; the TCRdb copy retains only in-frame clones and omits some. The repertoire consists of some 70,000 clones, with roughly two thirds occurring once and the leading ten covering 13% to 15%. The sequencing sample was made of PBMCs. The source is a male donor in good health and CMV-seropositive.

The V gene is TRBV12-5, the J gene TRBJ2-7; D possibly corresponds to TRBD1 (6 bases). V was pared by 0 bases and J by 3 bases, with 18 bases between. The CDR3 loop spans 17 amino acids. The germline gives CDR1 LGHNT, CDR2 FRNRAP. CDR3 sequence reads: CASGLVINRVGDYEQYF. The DNA of the CDR3 is TGTGCTAGTGGTTTGGTTATTAACAGGGTAGGGGACTACGAGCAGTACTTC.

This clone was observed a handful of times. The V call is TRBV6-5, the J call TRBJ2-2, with TRBD1 as a possible D gene (6 bases). Trimming shortened V by 0 bases and J by 6 bases, and 14 bases separated the two germline ends. From germline, CDR1 is MNHEY and CDR2 SVGAGI. The CDR3 is 16 amino acids. The CDR3 DNA sequence: TGTGCCAGCAGTTACTCGGGGGCCTTGTCAGCCGGGGAGCTGTTTTTT. Amino acid sequence: CASSYSGALSAGELFF.

The chain recombines TRBV4-1 with TRBJ1-5; 11 nucleotides agree with TRBD1. Trimming cost V 1 base and J 7 bases; bases outside gene matches: 3. CDR1 and CDR2 from the germline V gene are MGHRA and YSYEKL. This CDR3 has 15 amino acids. The CDR3 bases are TGCGCCAGCAGCCAAGGGGACAGGGGGTTGCAGCCCCAGCATTTT. Its protein product is CASSQGDRGLQPQHF.

This clone was detected a few times. This chain uses TRBV11-2 with TRBJ2-7; 8 positions match TRBD2. The CDR3 covers 16 residues. V dropped 4 bases and J dropped 0; count of bases not matched to a gene: 8. Germline values: CDR1 SGHAT, CDR2 FQNNGV. The CDR3 DNA is TGTGCCAGCAGCTCCGTTGGGCGGGGGGCCTCCTACGAGCAGTACTTC. Its translation: CASSSVGRGASYEQYF. Together with reference TRBV11-2 and TRBJ2-7, the CDR3 gives the full variable domain: EAGVAQSPRYKIIEKRQSVAFWCNPISGHATLYWYQQILGQGPKLLIQFQNNGVVDDSQLPKDRFSAERLKGVDSTLKIQPAKLEDSAVYLCASSSVGRGASYEQYFGPGTRLTVT.

The chain links TRBV7-2 to TRBJ1-2; 9 nucleotides line up with TRBD1. V lost 6 bases to trimming and J lost 2 bases; unmatched junction nucleotides: 4. Germline CDR1 and CDR2: SGHTA and FQGNSA. CDR3 length equals 14 residues. In DNA, the CDR3 is TGTGCCAGCAGATTCGGACAGGGGAACTATGGCTACACCTTC. Amino acid sequence: CASRFGQGNYGYTF.

V usage is TRBV9 and J usage is TRBJ1-1; weak D call: TRBD1 (6 bases). Germline CDR1 is SGDLS and CDR2 is YYNGEE. This CDR3 is 13 amino acids long. The germline V and J ends were trimmed by 7 bases and 6 bases, with 16 bases remaining between them. CDR3 sequence (DNA): TGTGCCAGCGCCAAGTCAGAGGGGGCTGAAGCTTTCTTT. It translates to CASAKSEGAEAFF. Full variable domain (rest looked up from reference TRBV9 and TRBJ1-1): DSGVTQTPKHLITATGQRVTLRCSPRSGDLSVYWYQQSLDQGLQFLIQYYNGEERAKGNILERFSAQQFPDLHSELNLSSLELGDSALYFCASAKSEGAEAFFGQGTRLTVV.

This rearrangement joins TRBV19 to TRBJ1-1; D remains ambiguous. The CDR3 length is 16 residues. Germline loops: CDR1 LNHDA, CDR2 SQIVND (reference sequence). The V gene lost 3 bases and the J gene lost 2 bases, with 16 bases spanning the gap. The CDR3 reads CASSIGSWVINTEAFF. The CDR3 bases are TGTGCCAGTAGTATCGGGTCGTGGGTAATAAACACTGAAGCTTTCTTT.

V gene TRBV11-3 combines with J gene TRBJ2-1; D remains ambiguous. The length of the CDR3 is 13 residues. Per the germline V gene, CDR1 is SGHNT and CDR2 is YENEEA. Trimming pared 5 bases from V and 5 bases from J, leaving 10 bases between. The CDR3 nucleotides read TGTGCCAGCAGCGATCTACGCGACAATGAGCAGTTCTTC. Translating gives CASSDLRDNEQFF. Looking up the rest from reference TRBV11-3 and TRBJ2-1 gives the full variable domain: EAGVVQSPRYKIIEKKQPVAFWCNPISGHNTLYWYLQNLGQGPELLIRYENEEAVDDSQLPKDRFSAERLKGVDSTLKIQPAELGDSAVYLCASSDLRDNEQFFGPGTRLTVL.

CDR3 sequence (DNA): TGTGCCAGCAGCACTCCCCGGGACGCTAGCGGAAAGCAGTACTTC. It translates to CASSTPRDASGKQYF. This chain joins TRBV7-2 and TRBJ2-7, with 7 bases aligning to TRBD2. V trimming: 5 bases; J trimming: 8 bases; junction bases outside the gene matches: 15. The V gene's germline CDR1 is SGHTA and CDR2 FQGNSA. This CDR3 region has 15 residues. The complete variable domain, with remaining parts taken from reference TRBV7-2 and TRBJ2-7, reads GAGVSQSPSNKVTEKGKDVELRCDPISGHTALYWYRQSLGQGLEFLIYFQGNSAPDKSGLPSDRFSAERTGGSVSTLTIQRTQQEDSAVYLCASSTPRDASGKQYFGPGTRLTVT.

The sample holds a few counts of this clone. This chain connects TRBV5-1 to TRBJ2-2; 9 bases match TRBD2. The length of the CDR3 is 18 residues. CDR1 is SGHRS, CDR2 YFSETQ, per germline. The V segment lost 7 bases and the J segment 5 bases; nucleotides outside the gene matches: 18. CDR3 protein: CASRRSASGGLGTGELFF. CDR3 in DNA: TGCGCCAGCCGAAGGTCGGCGAGCGGGGGGCTCGGGACCGGGGAGCTGTTTTTT.

V is TRBV30 and J is TRBJ1-6, with D perhaps TRBD1 (5 bases). The V end was cut by 3 bases, the J end by 8 bases, with 17 bases between. This CDR3 comprises 15 residues. Germline CDR1 and CDR2: GTSNPN and SVGIG (reference sequence). The DNA for the CDR3 is TGTGCCTGGAGGGGGCCCGGCCCTCTCCATTCACCCCTCCACTTT. It translates to CAWRGPGPLHSPLHF.

This clone appeared a single time. The genes are TRBV7-2 and TRBJ1-6; 8 bases are a match to TRBD1. CDR1 is SGHTA and CDR2 is FQGNSA in the germline V gene. The CDR3 runs 16 residues. The junction had 11 bases not matched to a gene; V was cut back by 5 bases and J by 8 bases. The CDR3 DNA sequence: TGTGCCAGCAGCAAATACTCGGACAGGGAGGATTCACCCCTCCACTTT. Translation: CASSKYSDREDSPLHF.

The chain joins TRBV19 to TRBJ2-5; TRBD2 agrees at 10 bases. This CDR3 has 15 amino acids. Germline CDR1 is LNHDA and CDR2 is SQIVND (reference sequence). J was trimmed by 5 bases and V by 7 bases; bases with no gene match: 10. This CDR3 reads CASISDSSGSETQYF. In DNA, the CDR3 is TGTGCCAGTATTTCCGACTCTAGCGGGAGTGAGACCCAGTACTTC.

This chain uses TRBV9 with TRBJ1-3; the D is unclear. Trimming stripped 2 bases from V and 0 bases from J, with 6 bases between. Germline V gene sequence: CDR1 SGDLS, CDR2 YYNGEE. The CDR3 has 14 residues. The CDR3 DNA reads as TGTGCCAGCAGCGTCGGTAGCTCTGGAAACACCATATATTTT. Translated, it gives CASSVGSSGNTIYF.

The CDR3 here is CASSPAGRVEEKLFF. The CDR3 DNA sequence: TGTGCCAGCAGCCCAGCGGGGCGAGTGGAGGAAAAACTGTTTTTT. The genes are TRBV9 and TRBJ1-4; TRBD1 is a possible D gene (5 bases). There are 15 residues in the CDR3. Germline CDR1 is SGDLS and CDR2 is YYNGEE. V was trimmed by 4 bases and J by 8 bases, leaving 18 bases between them.

The chain links TRBV6-1 to TRBJ2-2, with a tentative D call TRBD1 (6 bases). Germline assignment: CDR1 MNHNS and CDR2 SASEGT. There are 15 residues in the CDR3. V shed 6 bases and J shed 3 bases, with 14 bases lying between them. The CDR3 DNA reads as TGTGCCAGCAGCTCCGGGACACATGACACCGGGGAGCTGTTTTTT. It translates to CASSSGTHDTGELFF.

The chain couples TRBV6-6 to TRBJ2-2; the match to TRBD2 covers 10 bases. V gave up 6 bases and J gave up 3 bases; unmatched junction bases: 7. CDR3 length: 16 amino acids. The V gene's germline CDR1 is MNHNY and CDR2 SVGAGI (reference sequence). This CDR3 is CASSSLAGVDTGELFF. The CDR3, as DNA: TGTGCCAGCAGCTCCCTAGCGGGAGTGGACACCGGGGAGCTGTTTTTT.

V usage is TRBV6-4 and J usage is TRBJ2-2; 8 bases are shared with TRBD1. CDR1 is MRHNA and CDR2 is SNTAGT in the germline V gene. This CDR3 spans 15 amino acids. Trimming removed 4 bases from V and 6 bases from J; junction bases left unmatched: 7. CDR3 nucleotide sequence: TGTGCCAGCAGTGGTGTGCAGGGGGCAGCCGGGGAGCTGTTTTTT. Protein sequence: CASSGVQGAAGELFF.

This clone was seen a handful of times. The genes are TRBV30 and TRBJ2-3; TRBD2 matches at 8 bases. Looked up from germline, CDR1 is GTSNPN and CDR2 is SVGIG (reference sequence). Trimming at V came to 2 bases and at J to 3 bases, leaving 7 bases not matched to a gene. The CDR3 runs 15 residues. CDR3 DNA sequence: TGTGCCTGGAGTATTAGCGGGATGGGGACAGATACGCAGTATTTT. Amino acids: CAWSISGMGTDTQYF.

DNA of the CDR3: TGTGCCAGCAGCCAAGGGACGGGAGGGCGGAACACAGATACGCAGTATTTT. This codes for CASSQGTGGRNTDTQYF. The chain links TRBV4-2 to TRBJ2-3; 8 bases agree with TRBD2. The V segment lost 1 base and the J segment 2 bases; nucleotides outside the gene matches: 8. Germline V gene lookup returns CDR1 LGHNA and CDR2 YNFKEQ. This CDR3 has 17 amino acids.

V gene TRBV4-3 combines with J gene TRBJ2-2, with a weak D call TRBD1 (5 bases). Germline loops: CDR1 LGHNA, CDR2 YSLEER. Trimming cost V 0 bases and J 0 bases, with 8 bases left between them. This CDR3 spans 16 amino acids. In DNA form, the CDR3 reads TGCGCCAGCAGCCAAGAGCAGGGAACGAACACCGGGGAGCTGTTTTTT. Translation gives CASSQEQGTNTGELFF.

The V gene is TRBV6-6, the J gene TRBJ2-4, with a possible D match to TRBD1 (5 bases). CDR1 and CDR2 (germline): MNHNY, SVGAGI (reference sequence). There are 13 residues in the CDR3. V was trimmed by 6 bases and J by 6 bases, leaving 12 bases between them. CDR3 residues: CASRERQLNIQYF. DNA of the CDR3: TGTGCCAGCAGGGAAAGACAGTTAAACATTCAGTACTTC.

V is TRBV4-1 and J is TRBJ2-1; 7 positions match TRBD1. Germline CDR1 reads MGHRA; CDR2 reads YSYEKL. The CDR3 runs to 16 residues. V dropped 3 bases and J dropped 2; count of bases not matched to a gene: 7. CDR3 residues: CASSHPGTATYNEQFF. CDR3 DNA sequence: TGCGCCAGCAGCCACCCCGGGACAGCCACCTACAATGAGCAGTTCTTC.

The chain couples TRBV7-2 to TRBJ2-7, with a possible D match to TRBD1 (6 bases). This CDR3 contains 13 residues. V lost 1 base and J 6 bases, leaving 10 bases between the germline ends. Germline V gives CDR1 SGHTA, CDR2 FQGNSA. The CDR3, as DNA: TGTGCCAGCAGCTTAGGGGGGCCACTCGAGCAGTACTTC. Residues: CASSLGGPLEQYF.

CDR3 DNA sequence: TGTGCCAGCAGCAACCGGGACACCGCCCACAATGAGCAGTTCTTC. Translation: CASSNRDTAHNEQFF. This chain connects TRBV13 to TRBJ2-1; D perhaps matches TRBD1 (6 bases). Per germline, CDR1 PRHDT and CDR2 FYEKMQ (reference sequence). The CDR3 runs 15 residues. V was pared by 5 bases and J by 5 bases, with 16 bases between.

The gene calls are TRBV4-1 and TRBJ2-1, with unresolved D. The ends were cut back, 4 bases at V and 0 bases at J, with 10 bases in the middle. The CDR3 consists of 15 residues. The germline V gene has CDR1 MGHRA and CDR2 YSYEKL. CDR3 in DNA: TGCGCCAGCAGCCGAATCGGTAGCTCCTACAATGAGCAGTTCTTC. The encoded protein is CASSRIGSSYNEQFF.

This clone showed up just once. The chain couples TRBV4-1 to TRBJ2-7; possible D gene TRBD1, 6 bases. V was trimmed by 0 bases and J by 12 bases, leaving 15 bases between them. Germline CDR1 is MGHRA and CDR2 is YSYEKL. This CDR3 has 13 amino acids. In DNA form, the CDR3 reads TGCGCCAGCAGCCAAGATACTAGTGGGACATGGTACTTC. Translating it yields CASSQDTSGTWYF.

The V and J genes are TRBV6-5 and TRBJ2-1; possible D gene TRBD2, 6 bases. V lost 2 bases to trimming and J lost 0 bases, with 11 bases between them. The V gene's germline CDR1 is MNHEY and CDR2 SVGAGI. CDR3 length: 16 amino acids. CDR3 residues: CASSYLAGSSYNEQFF. DNA of the CDR3: TGTGCCAGCAGTTACCTCGCGGGGAGCTCCTACAATGAGCAGTTCTTC.

A note on this clone: The same CDR3 arises from other DNA sequences in this sample as well. The chain links TRBV5-1 to TRBJ2-3, with no clear D. Germline CDR1 reads SGHRS; CDR2 reads YFSETQ. The CDR3 length is 14 residues. With 0 bases removed from V and 0 bases from J, the gap between germline ends came to 5 bases. The DNA for the CDR3 is TGCGCCAGCAGCTTGGATCCTAGCACAGATACGCAGTATTTT. Amino acid sequence: CASSLDPSTDTQYF.

This clone was counted a few times. The chain recombines TRBV5-4 with TRBJ2-1; weak D call: TRBD1 (6 bases). Germline V gene sequence: CDR1 SGHNT, CDR2 YYREEE (reference sequence). There are 17 residues in the CDR3. V lost 0 bases and J 6 bases, leaving 19 bases between the germline ends. CDR3 sequence reads: CASSLALNRAPSNEQFF. The CDR3 region has the DNA TGTGCCAGCAGCTTGGCCTTAAACAGGGCCCCCTCCAATGAGCAGTTCTTC.